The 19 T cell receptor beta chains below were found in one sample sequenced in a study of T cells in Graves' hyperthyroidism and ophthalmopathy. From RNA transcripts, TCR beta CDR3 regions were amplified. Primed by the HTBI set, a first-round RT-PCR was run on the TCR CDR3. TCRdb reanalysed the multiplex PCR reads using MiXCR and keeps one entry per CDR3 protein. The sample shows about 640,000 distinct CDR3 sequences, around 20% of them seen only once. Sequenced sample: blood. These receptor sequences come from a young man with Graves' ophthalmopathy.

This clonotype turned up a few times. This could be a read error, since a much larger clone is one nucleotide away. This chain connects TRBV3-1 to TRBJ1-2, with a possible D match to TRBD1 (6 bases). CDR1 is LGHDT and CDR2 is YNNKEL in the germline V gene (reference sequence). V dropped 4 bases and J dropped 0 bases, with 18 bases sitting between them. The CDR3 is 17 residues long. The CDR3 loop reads CASSRTVGQHTNYGYTF. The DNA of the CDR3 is TGTGCCAGCAGCCGGACAGTTGGTCAGCATACTAACTATGGCTACACCTTC.

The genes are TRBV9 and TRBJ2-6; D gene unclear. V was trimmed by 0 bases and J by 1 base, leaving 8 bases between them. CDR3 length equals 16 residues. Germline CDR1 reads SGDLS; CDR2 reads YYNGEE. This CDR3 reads CASSVDTRSGANVLTF. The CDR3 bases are TGTGCCAGCAGCGTAGACACCAGATCTGGGGCCAACGTCCTGACTTTC.

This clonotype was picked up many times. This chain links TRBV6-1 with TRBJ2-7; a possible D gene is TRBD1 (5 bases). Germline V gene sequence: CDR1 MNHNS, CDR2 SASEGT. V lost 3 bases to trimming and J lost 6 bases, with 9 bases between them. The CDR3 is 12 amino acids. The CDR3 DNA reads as TGTGCCAGCAGTGAGACCAGGGTCGAGCAGTACTTC. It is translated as CASSETRVEQYF.

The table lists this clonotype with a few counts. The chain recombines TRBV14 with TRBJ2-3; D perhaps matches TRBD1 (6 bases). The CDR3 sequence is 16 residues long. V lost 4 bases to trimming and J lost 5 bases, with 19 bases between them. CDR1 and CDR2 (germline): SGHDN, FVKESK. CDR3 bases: TGTGCCAGCAGCCTATCGGGACACCAAGGAGAAGATACGCAGTATTTT. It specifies CASSLSGHQGEDTQYF.

CDR3 sequence (DNA): TGTGCCAGCAGCTTGACCGGAGCGGGATCGAACACCGGGGAGCTGTTTTTT. Encoded protein: CASSLTGAGSNTGELFF. The V and J genes are TRBV5-5 and TRBJ2-2; TRBD2 matches 7 bases. The V gene end was trimmed by 1 base and the J gene end by 0 bases; junction bases not matched to a gene: 6. Germline assignment: CDR1 SGHKS and CDR2 YYEKEE (reference sequence). The CDR3 sequence is 17 residues long.

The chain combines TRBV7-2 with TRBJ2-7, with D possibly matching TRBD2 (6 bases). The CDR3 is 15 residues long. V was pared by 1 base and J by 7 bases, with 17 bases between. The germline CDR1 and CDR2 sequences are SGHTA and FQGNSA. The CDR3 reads CASSLVPSGAGEQYF. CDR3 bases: TGTGCCAGCAGCTTAGTTCCATCTGGAGCGGGTGAGCAGTACTTC.

DNA for the CDR3: TGTGCCAGCCAGGGGCTAGCCGACGGTCACTCGCCCTACGAGCAGTACTTC. Translation: CASQGLADGHSPYEQYF. This sequence joins TRBV28 and TRBJ2-7; the D gene is possibly TRBD1 (6 bases). The CDR3 runs to 17 residues. CDR1 and CDR2 from the germline V gene are MDHEN and SYDVKM. V lost 8 bases to trimming and J lost 2 bases, with 25 bases between them.

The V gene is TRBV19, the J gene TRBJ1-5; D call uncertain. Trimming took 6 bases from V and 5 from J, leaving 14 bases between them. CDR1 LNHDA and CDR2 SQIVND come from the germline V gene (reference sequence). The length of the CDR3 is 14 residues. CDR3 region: CASRGRALDQPQHF. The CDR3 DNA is TGTGCCAGTAGGGGCAGAGCCCTAGATCAGCCCCAGCATTTT.

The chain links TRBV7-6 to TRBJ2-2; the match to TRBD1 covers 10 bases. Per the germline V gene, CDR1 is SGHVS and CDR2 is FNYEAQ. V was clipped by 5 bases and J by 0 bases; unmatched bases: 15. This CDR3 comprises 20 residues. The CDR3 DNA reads TGTGCCAGCAGCCTCCATTTTGGCCGGGACAGGGGCCCGAACACCGGGGAGCTGTTTTTT. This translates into CASSLHFGRDRGPNTGELFF.

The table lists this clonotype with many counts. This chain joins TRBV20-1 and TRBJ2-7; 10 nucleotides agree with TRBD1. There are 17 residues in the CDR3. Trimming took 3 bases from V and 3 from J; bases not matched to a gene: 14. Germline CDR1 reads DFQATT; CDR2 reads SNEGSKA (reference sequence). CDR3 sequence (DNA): TGCAGTGCTAGGAGGCACGAAGGGGACAGGGGCCGCTACGAGCAGTACTTC. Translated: CSARRHEGDRGRYEQYF.

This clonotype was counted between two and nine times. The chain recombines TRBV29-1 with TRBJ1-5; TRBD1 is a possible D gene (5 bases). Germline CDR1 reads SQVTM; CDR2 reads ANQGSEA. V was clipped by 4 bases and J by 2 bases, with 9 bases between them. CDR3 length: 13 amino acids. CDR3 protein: CSVGRGGNQPQHF. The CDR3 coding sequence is TGCAGCGTTGGACGGGGGGGCAATCAGCCCCAGCATTTT.

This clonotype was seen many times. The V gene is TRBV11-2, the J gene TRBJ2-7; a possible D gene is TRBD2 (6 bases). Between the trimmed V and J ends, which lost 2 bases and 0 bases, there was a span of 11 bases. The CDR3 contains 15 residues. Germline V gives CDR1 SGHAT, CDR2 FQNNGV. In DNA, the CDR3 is TGTGCCAGCAGCTTACTAGCGTCAAGCTCCTACGAGCAGTACTTC. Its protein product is CASSLLASSSYEQYF.

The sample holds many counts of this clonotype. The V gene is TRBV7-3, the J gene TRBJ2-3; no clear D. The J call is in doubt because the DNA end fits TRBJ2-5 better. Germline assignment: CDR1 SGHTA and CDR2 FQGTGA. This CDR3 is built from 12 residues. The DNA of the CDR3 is TGTGCCAGCAGCTTGGTTGGCGGGACCCAGTACTTC. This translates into CASSLVGGTQYF.

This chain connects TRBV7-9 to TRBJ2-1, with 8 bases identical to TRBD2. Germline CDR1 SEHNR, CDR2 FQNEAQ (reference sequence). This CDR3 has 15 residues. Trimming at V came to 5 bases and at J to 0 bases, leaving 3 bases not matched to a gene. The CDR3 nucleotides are TGTGCCAGCAGCCCTAGCGGGTTCTCCTACAATGAGCAGTTCTTC. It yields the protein CASSPSGFSYNEQFF.

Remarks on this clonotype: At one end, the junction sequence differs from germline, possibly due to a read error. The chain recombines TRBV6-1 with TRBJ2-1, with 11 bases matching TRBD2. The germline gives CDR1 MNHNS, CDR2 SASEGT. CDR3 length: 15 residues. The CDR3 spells CASSQASGRRNEQFF. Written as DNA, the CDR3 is TGTGCCAGCAGTCAAGCTAGCGGGAGGAGAAATGAGCAGTTCTTC.

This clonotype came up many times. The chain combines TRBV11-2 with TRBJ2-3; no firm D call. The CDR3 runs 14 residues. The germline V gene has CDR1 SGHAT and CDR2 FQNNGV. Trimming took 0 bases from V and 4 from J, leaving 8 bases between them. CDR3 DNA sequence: TGTGCCAGCAGCTTAGAGGGCTTATCAGATACGCAGTATTTT. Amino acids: CASSLEGLSDTQYF.

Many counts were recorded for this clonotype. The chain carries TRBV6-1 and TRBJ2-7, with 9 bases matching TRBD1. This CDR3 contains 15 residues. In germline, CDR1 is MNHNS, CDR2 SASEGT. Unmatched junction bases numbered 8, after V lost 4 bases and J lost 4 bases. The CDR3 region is CASSARGTGPYEQYF. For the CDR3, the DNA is TGTGCCAGCAGTGCCCGAGGGACAGGGCCTTACGAGCAGTACTTC.

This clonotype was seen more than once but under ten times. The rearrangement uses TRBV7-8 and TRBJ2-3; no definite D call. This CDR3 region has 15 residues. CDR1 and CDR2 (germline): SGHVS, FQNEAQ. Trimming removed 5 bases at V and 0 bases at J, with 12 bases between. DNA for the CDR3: TGTGCCAGCAGCCAATCGACGGCTAGCACAGATACGCAGTATTTT. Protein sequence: CASSQSTASTDTQYF.

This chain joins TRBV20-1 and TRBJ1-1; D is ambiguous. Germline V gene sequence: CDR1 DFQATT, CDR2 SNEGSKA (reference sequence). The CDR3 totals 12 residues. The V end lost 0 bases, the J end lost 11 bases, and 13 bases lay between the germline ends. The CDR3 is CSAREGGVGAFF. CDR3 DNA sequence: TGCAGTGCTAGAGAGGGTGGAGTTGGGGCTTTCTTT.